This T cell receptor (beta chain) was identified in a study of T cell responses to AZD1222 COVID-19 vaccine. Points from the study as a whole: Repertoires were obtained solely post-peak T cell response. In the spike-specific TCR repertoire, nearly half reportedly target unmutated variant regions. Spike was spanned by vaccine-associated CD4 TCRs, which were dominant at 160-218 and 743-854.

Trimming stripped 8 bases from V and 4 bases from J, with 17 bases between. Germline V gives CDR1 MNHEY, CDR2 SVGAGI. The CDR3 is 14 residues long. Only in-frame clones appear in the TCRdb table, and some are missing; sequencing was by immunoSEQ multiplex PCR. The top ten hold more than 4% of the sample, which has some 150,000 clones, around nine tenths seen once. The sample holds one count of this clone. Its antigen is not known. The TCR sequence derives from an adult who received the AZD1222 COVID-19 vaccine. This chain links TRBV6-5 with TRBJ1-1, with D unresolved. Source: peripheral blood, taken 28 days after the second AZD1222 dose. In DNA, the CDR3 is TGTGCCAGCCAAATAAGGGAGGGAACCACTGAAGCTTTCTTT. Its protein is CASQIREGTTEAFF.